This T cell receptor beta chain was obtained from a study of blood T cell repertoires in COVID-19. The overall study: The United States, Italy and Spain supplied acute and convalescent COVID-19 samples.

Germline assignment: CDR1 ENHRY and CDR2 SYGVKD. The length of the CDR3 is 13 residues. V gave up 11 bases and J gave up 2 bases; unmatched junction bases: 7. Some clones are missing from TCRdb's copy, which holds only in-frame ones; the method was immunoSEQ multiplex PCR. This table has some 180,000 clones, over 80% appearing once. A PCR-confirmed or clinician-diagnosed COVID-19 case had contacted exposed participants within 2 weeks of entry. Sequencing input: PBMCs or T cells enriched from blood (not recorded which). This TCR came from a young woman who had been exposed to COVID-19. The rearrangement links TRBV10-3 to TRBJ2-3; 7 positions match TRBD1. CDR3 bases: TGTGCCGTGAGACAGGGATACACAGATACGCAGTATTTT. As protein: CAVRQGYTDTQYF.